This passage covers 30 T cell receptor beta chains from one sample sequenced in a study of regulatory and conventional T cells in RAG deficiency. Genomic DNA came from blood conventional CD4+ T cells gated CD25-low CD127-high. Sequencing used immunoSEQ multiplex PCR; TCRdb keeps in-frame clones, though not all of them. Among roughly 30,000 clones, roughly 96% were seen once, and the ten largest hold 0.35%. The same sample was also studied in work on regulatory T cells. That work adds: Amplification used 52 TRBV primers and 13 TRBJ primers.

The sequenced material came from CD25- CD4+ T cells sorted from blood. These receptors were taken from a human donor in good health.

This clone showed up just once. The chain is built from TRBV7-9 and TRBJ2-7; 12 bases fit TRBD1. This CDR3 region has 15 residues. With 5 bases clipped from V and 6 bases from J, the junction kept 8 bases outside the gene matches. Germline V gives CDR1 SEHNR, CDR2 FQNEAQ (reference sequence). CDR3 coding DNA: TGTGCCAGCAGCGCCTGGGGACAGGGGGCCGTCGAGCAGTACTTC. Amino acids: CASSAWGQGAVEQYF.

The V gene is TRBV30, the J gene TRBJ2-3, with 9 bases fitting TRBD2. The CDR3 sequence is 14 residues long. The trim removed 3 bases at V and 1 base at J, leaving 2 bases unmatched. Germline V gene sequence: CDR1 GTSNPN, CDR2 SVGIG (reference sequence). DNA for the CDR3: TGTGCCTGGAGGACTAGCGGCCGCACAGATACGCAGTATTTT. Translated, it gives CAWRTSGRTDTQYF.

The J gene is TRBJ2-5, the V gene TRBV18; weak D call: TRBD1 (5 bases). This CDR3 comprises 16 residues. The ends were cut back, 7 bases at V and 0 bases at J, with 18 bases in the middle. The V gene's germline CDR1 is KGHSH and CDR2 LQKENI. This chain's CDR3 is CASLPTASTYQETQYF. The CDR3 nucleotides read TGTGCCAGCTTGCCGACAGCCTCAACGTACCAAGAGACCCAGTACTTC. Complete variable domain (other parts from reference TRBV18 and TRBJ2-5): NAGVMQNPRHLVRRRGQEARLRCSPMKGHSHVYWYRQLPEEGLKFMVYLQKENIIDESGMPKERFSAEFPKEGPSILRIQQVVRGDSAAYFCASLPTASTYQETQYFGPGTRLLVL.

The chain uses TRBV29-1 and TRBJ2-1, with TRBD2 identical over 11 bases. Germline V gene sequence: CDR1 SQVTM, CDR2 ANQGSEA. This CDR3 comprises 18 residues. V trimming: 2 bases; J trimming: 0 bases; junction bases outside the gene matches: 9. CDR3 in DNA: TGCAGCGTTGAATCGACTAGCGGGACCCTAAGCTCCTACAATGAGCAGTTCTTC. It encodes CSVESTSGTLSSYNEQFF.

The CDR3 DNA sequence: TGTGCCAGCAGCGTGGGACTGCCAAATGAAAAACTGTTTTTT. Translating gives CASSVGLPNEKLFF. J is TRBJ1-4 and V is TRBV7-9; D may be TRBD1 (5 bases). Looked up from germline, CDR1 is SEHNR and CDR2 is FQNEAQ (reference sequence). Trimming took off 5 bases at V and 5 bases at J, with 12 bases between the two ends. The CDR3 spans 14 residues.

The V and J genes are TRBV7-2 and TRBJ2-1, with 9 bases lining up with TRBD2. Looked up from germline, CDR1 is SGHTA and CDR2 is FQGNSA. This CDR3 is 15 amino acids long. V was clipped by 8 bases and J by 4 bases; unmatched bases: 9. The CDR3: CASSGAGGAYNEQFF. The CDR3 region has the DNA TGTGCCAGCTCGGGGGCGGGAGGGGCATACAATGAGCAGTTCTTC.

This chain's CDR3 is CASSFGDRSSEQYF. The CDR3 DNA reads as TGTGCCAGCAGCTTTGGGGACAGGTCAAGTGAGCAGTACTTC. The chain links TRBV5-8 to TRBJ2-7; 8 nucleotides agree with TRBD1. Germline assignment: CDR1 SGHTS and CDR2 YDEGEE. CDR3 length: 14 amino acids. Trimming at V came to 2 bases and at J to 7 bases, leaving 8 bases not matched to a gene.

The rearrangement links TRBV30 to TRBJ2-6, with D possibly matching TRBD1 (5 bases). The CDR3 has 15 residues. The V and J ends lost 2 bases and 4 bases respectively, with 12 bases between them. CDR1 and CDR2 (germline): GTSNPN, SVGIG (reference sequence). CDR3 coding DNA: TGTGCCTGGAGTAACGGAGCAGGGGGGGCCAACGTCCTGACTTTC. Protein product: CAWSNGAGGANVLTF.

This chain joins TRBV7-9 and TRBJ1-5; D gene ambiguous. The length of the CDR3 is 12 residues. V gave up 5 bases and J gave up 5 bases, with 7 bases separating them. The germline V gene has CDR1 SEHNR and CDR2 FQNEAQ (reference sequence). The CDR3 spells CASSRSDQPQHF. DNA for the CDR3: TGTGCCAGCAGCAGGAGTGATCAGCCCCAGCATTTT.

The J gene is TRBJ2-7, the V gene TRBV6-1, with D possibly being TRBD2 (6 bases). The germline V gene has CDR1 MNHNS and CDR2 SASEGT. The CDR3 contains 14 residues. V was pared by 4 bases and J by 0 bases, with 10 bases between. The CDR3 DNA sequence: TGTGCCAGCAGTGTAGGACTAACCTCCTACGAGCAGTACTTC. Protein sequence: CASSVGLTSYEQYF.

V and J are TRBV14 and TRBJ2-1, with 11 bases lining up with TRBD1. Germline CDR1 reads SGHDN; CDR2 reads FVKESK. V gave up 3 bases and J gave up 12 bases; unmatched junction bases: 7. There are 14 residues in the CDR3. The CDR3 loop is CASSQGTGGTGQFF. The CDR3 bases are TGTGCCAGCAGCCAGGGGACAGGGGGTACCGGGCAGTTCTTC. Filled out from reference TRBV14 and TRBJ2-1, the complete variable domain reads EAGVTQFPSHSVIEKGQTVTLRCDPISGHDNLYWYRRVMGKEIKFLLHFVKESKQDESGMPNNRFLAERTGGTYSTLKVQPAELEDSGVYFCASSQGTGGTGQFFGPGTRLTVL.

The chain has TRBV29-1 and TRBJ2-7; 8 bases match TRBD1. This CDR3 is 12 amino acids long. V lost 4 bases to trimming and J lost 5 bases; unmatched junction nucleotides: 4. CDR1 is SQVTM, CDR2 ANQGSEA, per germline. The DNA of the CDR3 is TGCAGCGTTGTCAGGGGGCCCGACGAGCAGTACTTC. Translated: CSVVRGPDEQYF.

This chain uses TRBV18 with TRBJ1-2; 11 bases are a match to TRBD1. V lost 4 bases, J lost 0 bases, and 7 bases stayed unmatched. Per the germline V gene, CDR1 is KGHSH and CDR2 is LQKENI. This CDR3 is built from 17 residues. CDR3 amino acids: CASSQGQGAKSNYGYTF. The CDR3 DNA sequence: TGTGCCAGCTCACAAGGACAGGGGGCGAAATCTAACTATGGCTACACCTTC.

V gene TRBV27 combines with J gene TRBJ2-1, with a possible D match to TRBD2 (5 bases). CDR1 and CDR2 (germline): MNHEY, SMNVEV (reference sequence). The CDR3 has 17 amino acids. V was trimmed by 5 bases and J by 0 bases, leaving 17 bases between them. The CDR3 spells CASSRGYTISSYNEQFF. The CDR3 region has the DNA TGTGCCAGCAGTAGAGGGTACACAATTTCCTCCTACAATGAGCAGTTCTTC.

The V and J genes are TRBV2 and TRBJ1-1; the match to TRBD1 covers 10 bases. V shed 3 bases, J shed 4 bases, and the junction held 2 bases outside the gene matches. Per the germline V gene, CDR1 is SNHLY and CDR2 is FYNNEI. The CDR3 totals 14 residues. The CDR3 is CASSEDRGGTEAFF. The CDR3 bases are TGTGCCAGCAGTGAGGACAGGGGGGGCACTGAAGCTTTCTTT.

The J gene is TRBJ1-5, the V gene TRBV4-1; possible D gene TRBD1, 5 bases. The germline V gene encodes CDR1 MGHRA and CDR2 YSYEKL. This CDR3 has 16 residues. Trimming shortened V by 4 bases and J by 1 base, and 14 bases separated the two germline ends. The CDR3 loop reads CASSRTRVDSNQPQHF. As DNA, the CDR3 is TGCGCCAGCAGCCGGACCAGGGTTGACAGCAATCAGCCCCAGCATTTT.

The chain is built from TRBV18 and TRBJ1-2; D gene ambiguous. Trimming cost V 0 bases and J 0 bases, with 11 bases left between them. Per germline, CDR1 KGHSH and CDR2 LQKENI. This CDR3 spans 16 amino acids. For the CDR3, the DNA is TGTGCCAGCTCACCACCGGGAGCGGAAGCTAACTATGGCTACACCTTC. Its protein is CASSPPGAEANYGYTF.

The gene calls are TRBV7-2 and TRBJ1-1; D might be TRBD1 (5 bases). The germline CDR1 and CDR2 sequences are SGHTA and FQGNSA. V lost 3 bases and J 0 bases, leaving 5 bases between the germline ends. The CDR3 is 13 residues long. CDR3 sequence reads: CASSFRVNTEAFF. Written as DNA, the CDR3 is TGTGCCAGCAGCTTCAGGGTGAACACTGAAGCTTTCTTT.

The gene calls are TRBV18 and TRBJ1-2; D not certain. The CDR3 runs to 16 residues. The germline V and J ends were trimmed by 6 bases and 0 bases, with 17 bases remaining between them. CDR1 is KGHSH, CDR2 LQKENI, per germline. CDR3 sequence: CASSPQELGTNYGYTF. The DNA of the CDR3 is TGTGCCAGCTCCCCCCAGGAGCTCGGGACTAACTATGGCTACACCTTC.

The V and J genes are TRBV7-2 and TRBJ1-2; D may be TRBD1 (5 bases). The V gene lost 1 base and the J gene lost 8 bases, with 11 bases spanning the gap. The V gene's germline CDR1 is SGHTA and CDR2 FQGNSA. This CDR3 region has 13 residues. In DNA form, the CDR3 reads TGTGCCAGCAGCTTAGAAGGGGATAGGGGCTACACCTTC. It translates to CASSLEGDRGYTF.

The CDR3 DNA is TGTGCCAGCAGCTTAAAGGGCGGGAATGCCTACGAGCAGTACTTC. Protein sequence: CASSLKGGNAYEQYF. The chain carries TRBV7-3 and TRBJ2-7, with D possibly being TRBD2 (6 bases). The V and J ends lost 1 base and 2 bases respectively, with 12 bases between them. In germline, CDR1 is SGHTA, CDR2 FQGTGA. The CDR3 consists of 15 residues.

Comments on this clone: Other nucleotide sequences from this sample produce the same CDR3. The rearrangement links TRBV2 to TRBJ1-4, with D uncertain. V was clipped by 7 bases and J by 3 bases, with 9 bases between them. CDR1 is SNHLY and CDR2 is FYNNEI in the germline V gene. The CDR3 has 13 residues. DNA for the CDR3: TGTGCCAGCAAGCGGACCGCTAATGAAAAACTGTTTTTT. Protein: CASKRTANEKLFF.

The rearrangement uses TRBV25-1 and TRBJ2-2; 7 positions agree with TRBD2. V shed 1 base, J shed 1 base, and the junction held 3 bases outside the gene matches. Looked up from germline, CDR1 is MGHDK and CDR2 is SYGVNS. The CDR3 covers 16 residues. CDR3 bases: TGTGCCAGCAGTGAATCAGTAGCGGGGAACACCGGGGAGCTGTTTTTT. This translates into CASSESVAGNTGELFF.

The chain employs TRBV27 and TRBJ1-5, with 7 bases identical to TRBD1. The CDR3 consists of 13 residues. Germline loops: CDR1 MNHEY, CDR2 SMNVEV (reference sequence). V shed 8 bases, J shed 4 bases, and the junction held 5 bases outside the gene matches. The DNA of the CDR3 is TGTGCCAGCTCCGACAGGGAAAATCAGCCCCAGCATTTT. It is translated as CASSDRENQPQHF.

The rearrangement uses TRBV9 and TRBJ2-5; the match to TRBD2 covers 10 bases. The trim removed 2 bases at V and 0 bases at J, leaving 7 bases unmatched. The CDR3 runs to 17 residues. Per germline, CDR1 SGDLS and CDR2 YYNGEE. In nucleotides, the CDR3 is TGTGCCAGCAGCGTCTCCAGGACTAGCGGAAACCAAGAGACCCAGTACTTC. Its protein product is CASSVSRTSGNQETQYF.

The V and J genes are TRBV9 and TRBJ2-1; TRBD2 is a possible D gene (6 bases). The germline V gene has CDR1 SGDLS and CDR2 YYNGEE. V shed 0 bases and J shed 1 base, with 8 bases lying between them. This CDR3 is 15 amino acids long. Written as DNA, the CDR3 is TGTGCCAGCAGCGTAGGCGGGAAATCCTACAATGAGCAGTTCTTC. It translates to CASSVGGKSYNEQFF.

V is TRBV6-6 and J is TRBJ1-1, with 9 bases matching TRBD1. Germline CDR1 is MNHNY and CDR2 is SVGAGI (reference sequence). The CDR3 totals 15 residues. J lost 1 base, V lost 6 bases, and 6 bases had no gene match. CDR3 region: CASRGQGQKNTEAFF. CDR3 DNA sequence: TGTGCCAGCAGAGGACAGGGGCAAAAGAACACTGAAGCTTTCTTT.

V and J are TRBV4-2 and TRBJ2-3; 10 nucleotides line up with TRBD1. This CDR3 is built from 16 residues. The germline gives CDR1 LGHNA, CDR2 YNFKEQ. With V trimmed by 4 bases and J by 4 bases, 8 bases remained unmatched. As DNA, the CDR3 is TGTGCCAGCAGCCCGTCACGGGACAGGGGCCCAGATACGCAGTATTTT. Its translation: CASSPSRDRGPDTQYF.

The genes are TRBV4-1 and TRBJ2-7; D might be TRBD1 (6 bases). V lost 3 bases and J 6 bases, leaving 18 bases between the germline ends. This CDR3 has 15 residues. Germline CDR1 is MGHRA and CDR2 is YSYEKL. The CDR3 loop is CASSQGPGTRGEQYF. CDR3 DNA sequence: TGCGCCAGCAGCCAGGGACCGGGCACCAGGGGCGAGCAGTACTTC.

The chain combines TRBV30 with TRBJ2-5; TRBD1 matches at 8 bases. Germline assignment: CDR1 GTSNPN and CDR2 SVGIG (reference sequence). V lost 5 bases to trimming and J lost 5 bases; unmatched junction nucleotides: 4. The CDR3 is 12 amino acids. In DNA form, the CDR3 reads TGTGCCTGGGAACGACAGGGGGAGACCCAGTACTTC. Translated: CAWERQGETQYF.